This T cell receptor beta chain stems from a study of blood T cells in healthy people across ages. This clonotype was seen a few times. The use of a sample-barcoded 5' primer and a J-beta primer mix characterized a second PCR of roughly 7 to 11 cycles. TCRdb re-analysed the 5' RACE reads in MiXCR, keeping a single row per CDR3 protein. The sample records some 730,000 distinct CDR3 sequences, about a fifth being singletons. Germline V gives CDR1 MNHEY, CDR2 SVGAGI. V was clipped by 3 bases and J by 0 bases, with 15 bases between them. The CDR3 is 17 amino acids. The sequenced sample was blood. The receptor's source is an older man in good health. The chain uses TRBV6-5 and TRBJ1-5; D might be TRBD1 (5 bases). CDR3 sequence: CASSYGLMRGSNQPQHF. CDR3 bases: TGTGCCAGCAGTTATGGACTAATGAGGGGTAGCAATCAGCCCCAGCATTTT.